This paragraph covers one T cell receptor (beta chain) sequence. This sample is part of a study of blood T cell repertoires in COVID-19. As for the study in general: Samples came from the United States, Italy and Spain, spanning acute and convalescent COVID-19. Sources were T cells, B-cell-depleted T cells, or PBMCs; the material itself was cDNA or gDNA.

The method was immunoSEQ multiplex PCR; TCRdb's version includes in-frame clones alone and lacks a portion of them. The repertoire holds over 45,000 clones, roughly 80% seen once, with 5.5% to 6% in the top ten. Germline V CDR1 and CDR2: SGHDT, YYEEEE. The CDR3 is 15 amino acids. V was clipped by 4 bases and J by 5 bases; unmatched bases: 7. The clonotype was recovered from a human donor in a cohort sampled during active or convalescent COVID-19. V usage is TRBV5-6 and J usage is TRBJ2-7, with 12 bases fitting TRBD1. Sequenced sample: peripheral blood. CDR3 coding DNA: TGTGCCAGCAGCGGGGTCGGGACAGGGGGCCACGAGCAGTACTTC. Amino acid sequence: CASSGVGTGGHEQYF.